This T cell receptor (beta chain) was sequenced in a study of breast tumors, draining lymph nodes, adjacent tissues. This clonotype was seen a handful of times. Its antigen is as yet unknown. TCRdb re-derived calls from the multiplex PCR reads in MiXCR, one entry per CDR3 protein. The sample contains 50,000 to 75,000 distinct CDR3 sequences, less than 75% of which appear only once. Trimming pared 4 bases from V and 8 bases from J, leaving 16 bases between. Germline V CDR1 and CDR2: SGHRS, YFSETQ. The CDR3 loop spans 15 amino acids. Study-level results: Tumor repertoires ranked between lymph nodes and nontumor tissue in diversity, with V and J gene preferences. Findings are consistent with lymph node origin and intratumoral expansion of most tumor T cells. That most tumor T cells come from lymph nodes remained unproven. Luminal-like breast cancer showed significantly greater tumor-nontumor repertoire similarity than basal-like breast cancer did.

The specimen was breast tumor tissue. This TCR was recovered from a female donor with breast cancer. Some clones in this sample may be carry-over from other donors' samples. This chain joins TRBV5-1 and TRBJ1-6, with D perhaps matching TRBD1 (5 bases). The CDR3 nucleotides read TGCGCCAGCAGCCCCGGGACGGGTGACGATTCACCCCTCCACTTT. Its translation: CASSPGTGDDSPLHF.